This T cell receptor (beta chain) was sequenced for a study of blood T cell repertoires in COVID-19. Turning to the study itself: Nucleic acid was either cDNA or gDNA, and it came from T cells, B-cell-depleted T cells, or PBMCs.

The CDR3 is 15 residues long. V was cut by 1 base and J by 4 bases, with 14 bases left in between. The germline V gene encodes CDR1 SGHVS and CDR2 FNYEAQ. During the 2 weeks before they entered the study, exposed participants had met someone with a PCR-confirmed or clinician-diagnosed COVID-19 case. This clone occurred once. Original processing methods: Reference gene primer amplification in the assay estimated nucleated cell counts. The method was immunoSEQ multiplex PCR; TCRdb's version includes in-frame clones alone and lacks a portion of them. V and J calls and clone size are as listed in that table; D and trimming were resolved from the DNA. The sample holds a few hundred thousand clones, about 85% seen once.

This rearrangement joins TRBV7-6 to TRBJ2-7; tentatively, D is TRBD1 (7 bases). The sequencing input was PBMCs or T cells enriched from blood (not recorded which). This TCR was recovered from a woman aged 50 to 60 who had been exposed to COVID-19. CDR3 protein: CASSLEGAGGYEQYF. Here the CDR3 DNA reads TGTGCCAGCAGCTTAGAGGGGGCAGGGGGGTACGAGCAGTACTTC.